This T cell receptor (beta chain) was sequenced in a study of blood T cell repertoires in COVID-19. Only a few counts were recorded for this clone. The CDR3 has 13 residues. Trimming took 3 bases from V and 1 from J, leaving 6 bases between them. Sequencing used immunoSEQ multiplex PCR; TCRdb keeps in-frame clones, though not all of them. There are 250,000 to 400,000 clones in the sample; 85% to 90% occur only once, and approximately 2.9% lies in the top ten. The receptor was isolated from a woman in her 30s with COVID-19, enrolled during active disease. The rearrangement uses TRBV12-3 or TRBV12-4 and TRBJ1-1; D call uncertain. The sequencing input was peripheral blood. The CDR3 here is CASSLNGNTEAFF. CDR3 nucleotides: TGTGCCAGCAGTTTGAACGGGAACACTGAAGCTTTCTTT.